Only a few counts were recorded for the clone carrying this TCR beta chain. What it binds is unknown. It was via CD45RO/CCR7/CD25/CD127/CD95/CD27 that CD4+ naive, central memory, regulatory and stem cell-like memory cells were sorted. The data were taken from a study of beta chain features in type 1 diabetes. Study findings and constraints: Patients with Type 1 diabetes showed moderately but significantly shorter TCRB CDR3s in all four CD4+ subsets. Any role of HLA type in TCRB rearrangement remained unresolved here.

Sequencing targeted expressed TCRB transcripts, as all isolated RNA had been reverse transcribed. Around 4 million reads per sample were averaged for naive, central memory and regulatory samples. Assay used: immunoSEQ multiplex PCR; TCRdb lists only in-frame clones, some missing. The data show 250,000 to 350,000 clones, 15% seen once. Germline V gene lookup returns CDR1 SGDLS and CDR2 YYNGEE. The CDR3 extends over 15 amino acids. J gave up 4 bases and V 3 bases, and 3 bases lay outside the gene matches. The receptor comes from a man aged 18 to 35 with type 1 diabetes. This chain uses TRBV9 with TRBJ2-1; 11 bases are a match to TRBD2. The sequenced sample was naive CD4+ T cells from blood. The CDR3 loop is CASSAGLADYNEQFF. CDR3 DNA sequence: TGTGCCAGCAGCGCGGGACTAGCGGATTACAATGAGCAGTTCTTC.